Below, 14 T cell receptor beta chains from the same sample are listed, as sequenced in a study of T-cell memory formation after mild COVID-19. TCRdb re-derived calls from the 5' RACE reads in MiXCR, one entry per CDR3 protein. The table shows 250,000 to 300,000 distinct CDR3 sequences, with roughly 15% occurring only once. Sequencing was carried out using PBMCs or a T cell subset sorted from them (not recorded which). Every receptor here comes from a man aged 18 to 30 who had mild COVID-19 (a few samples of this study predate the infection). Cell type and time point are not known.

The chain has TRBV4-1 and TRBJ2-3, with 8 bases fitting TRBD2. Per the germline V gene, CDR1 is MGHRA and CDR2 is YSYEKL. The V gene end was trimmed by 4 bases and the J gene end by 0 bases; junction bases not matched to a gene: 6. The CDR3 extends over 16 amino acids. CDR3 DNA sequence: TGCGCCAGCAGCCCTTTAGCGGGGCTAAGCACAGATACGCAGTATTTT. Amino acid sequence: CASSPLAGLSTDTQYF.

The chain employs TRBV7-2 and TRBJ2-5; TRBD2 aligns across 9 bases. Looked up from germline, CDR1 is SGHTA and CDR2 is FQGNSA. The CDR3 is 15 amino acids. V lost 1 base and J lost 4; bases outside the gene matches: 4. The CDR3 nucleotides are TGTGCCAGCAGCTTAGATAGCGGGGGTGGAGAGACCCAGTACTTC. Translating it yields CASSLDSGGGETQYF.

V gene TRBV20-1 combines with J gene TRBJ2-3; TRBD1 agrees at 7 bases. The CDR3 consists of 14 residues. The ends lost 0 bases at V and 4 bases at J; junction bases unmatched: 4. Germline lookup yields CDR1 DFQATT and CDR2 SNEGSKA (reference sequence). The CDR3 DNA follows: TGCAGTGCTAGAGATAACAGGGGCCCAGATACGCAGTATTTT. Translated: CSARDNRGPDTQYF.

This clonotype has a handful of counts. The genes are TRBV6-1 and TRBJ2-5; TRBD2 matches at 7 bases. There are 15 residues in the CDR3. Germline V gives CDR1 MNHNS, CDR2 SASEGT. V gave up 6 bases and J gave up 4 bases; unmatched junction bases: 11. The CDR3 DNA reads as TGTGCCAGCAGGGTTCAACTAGCGTTATTAGAGACCCAGTACTTC. It encodes CASRVQLALLETQYF.

The chain employs TRBV7-9 and TRBJ1-5; possible D gene TRBD1, 5 bases. Trimming shortened V by 4 bases and J by 5 bases, and 12 bases separated the two germline ends. The CDR3 runs to 14 residues. Germline CDR1 reads SEHNR; CDR2 reads FQNEAQ (reference sequence). For the CDR3, the DNA is TGTGCCAGCAGCTCACTCGACAGTTATCAGCCCCAGCATTTT. This codes for CASSSLDSYQPQHF.

Only a few counts were recorded for this clonotype. V usage is TRBV7-2 and J usage is TRBJ2-1, with D tentatively TRBD2 (5 bases). The V end lost 5 bases, the J end lost 10 bases, and 12 bases lay between the germline ends. From germline, CDR1 is SGHTA and CDR2 FQGNSA. CDR3 length equals 12 residues. CDR3 region: CASSGRDREQFF. CDR3 sequence (DNA): TGTGCCAGCAGCGGGAGAGACCGGGAGCAGTTCTTC.

The sample holds many counts of this clonotype. This chain links TRBV6-5 with TRBJ2-3; no clear D gene. Germline loops: CDR1 MNHEY, CDR2 SVGAGI. Trimming shortened V by 5 bases and J by 1 base, and 10 bases separated the two germline ends. The CDR3 covers 14 residues. In DNA form, the CDR3 reads TGTGCCAGCAGTCGCCGTGGGGGCACAGATACGCAGTATTTT. Amino acid sequence: CASSRRGGTDTQYF.

The chain employs TRBV6-6 and TRBJ2-7, with no clear D. Germline CDR1 MNHNY, CDR2 SVGAGI (reference sequence). V shed 0 bases and J shed 3 bases, with 6 bases lying between them. The CDR3 covers 13 residues. DNA of the CDR3: TGTGCCAGCAGTTACTCTTGGGGCTACGAGCAGTACTTC. Amino acids: CASSYSWGYEQYF.

The table lists this clonotype with a few counts. The gene calls are TRBV7-6 and TRBJ2-3; D is unclear. Per germline, CDR1 SGHVS and CDR2 FNYEAQ. Between the trimmed V and J ends, which lost 5 bases and 3 bases, there was a span of 9 bases. The CDR3 is 13 residues long. The CDR3 reads CASSRLQTDTQYF. Written as DNA, the CDR3 is TGTGCCAGCAGCAGACTTCAGACAGATACGCAGTATTTT.

This clonotype was counted only a few times. This chain connects TRBV6-5 to TRBJ2-2; no definite D call. This CDR3 spans 16 amino acids. Germline-derived CDR1 and CDR2 are MNHEY and SVGAGI. Trimming left V 5 bases short and J 6 bases short, with 19 bases between. In DNA form, the CDR3 reads TGTGCCAGCAGTGCCCCGGGCCACGACCTCGCCGGGGAGCTGTTTTTT. The encoded protein is CASSAPGHDLAGELFF.

About this clonotype itself: A read error may account for a junction end that differs from germline. The CDR3 loop is CAIIEQYF. CDR3 DNA sequence: TGTGCCATCATTGAGCAGTACTTC. This rearrangement joins TRBV10-3 to TRBJ2-7; D unclear. Germline V gives CDR1 ENHRY, CDR2 SYGVKD. CDR3 length: 8 residues.

This clonotype was picked up one time. This sequence joins TRBV4-3 and TRBJ1-2, with 9 bases fitting TRBD1. The germline V gene has CDR1 LGHNA and CDR2 YSLEER. CDR3 size: 16 residues. V dropped 4 bases and J dropped 2; count of bases not matched to a gene: 8. The CDR3 coding sequence is TGCGCCAGCAGCCCTGGGACAGGGATACAGAACTATGGCTACACCTTC. Amino acids: CASSPGTGIQNYGYTF.

The V and J genes are TRBV12-3 or TRBV12-4 and TRBJ1-5; maybe TRBD1 (6 bases). Trimming took off 1 base at V and 6 bases at J, with 10 bases between the two ends. This CDR3 region has 14 residues. The CDR3 region is CASSLDGGGQPQHF. CDR3 DNA: TGTGCCAGCAGTTTAGACGGGGGCGGTCAGCCCCAGCATTTT.

J is TRBJ2-1 and V is TRBV20-1, with D perhaps matching TRBD2 (6 bases). This CDR3 spans 13 amino acids. Trimming removed 1 base from V and 6 bases from J, with 10 bases in between. CDR1 and CDR2 (germline): DFQATT, SNEGSKA (reference sequence). The CDR3 nucleotides are TGCAGTGCTAGAGCGGGACTTACCAATGAGCAGTTCTTC. Translation: CSARAGLTNEQFF.